The sequence of this T cell receptor beta chain was determined in a study of T cell changes during pregnancy in multiple sclerosis (dated by TCRdb to between 2019 and 2020). A note on the overall study: Changes in the T cell repertoire over the course of pregnancy were examined in this study in women with multiple sclerosis.

In regard to this clone: No antigen is known for it. Within one base of it there is no much larger clone, and no base qualities were kept.

Library preparation employed the immunoSEQ multiplex PCR assay. This immuneACCESS table, as held by TCRdb, lists in-frame sequences with V and J called but not all clones. Of the missing ones, under half trace to an unresolved V gene in checked studies; the others have no known cause. This sample has approximately 50,000 clones in its table, and about nine tenths of those were observed once. 0.61% of the sample lies in the top ten. The sample in question was CD4+ T cells from peripheral blood mononuclear cells, obtained after pregnancy. The origin of this receptor is a female donor in good health, enrolled as a control in a pregnancy study.

The DNA sequence is given as TGTGCCAGCAGACAGGCCCCACCAGAGACCCAGTACTTC. Translated, it reads CASRQAPPETQYF. This chain joins TRBV6-5 to TRBJ2-5; D gene: possibly TRBD1, on 5 matching bases. According to the germline V gene, CDR1 reads MNHEY and CDR2 reads SVGAGI. A distance of 12 bases separates the germline ends of V and J, which lose 6 bases and 4 bases respectively. The CDR3 holds 13 amino acids from the cysteine to the phenylalanine. Only CDR3 DNA is held: 39 bases, read in frame from base 1.